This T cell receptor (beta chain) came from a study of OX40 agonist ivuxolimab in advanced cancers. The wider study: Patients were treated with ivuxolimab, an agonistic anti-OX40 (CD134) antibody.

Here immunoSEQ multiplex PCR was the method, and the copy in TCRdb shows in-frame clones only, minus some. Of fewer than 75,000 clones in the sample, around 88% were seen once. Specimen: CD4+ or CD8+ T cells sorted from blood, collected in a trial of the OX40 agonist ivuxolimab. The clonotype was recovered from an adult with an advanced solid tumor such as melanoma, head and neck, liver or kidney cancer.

The CDR3 here is CATSRVGGPNEKLFF. As DNA, the CDR3 is TGTGCCACCAGCAGAGTCGGCGGCCCGAATGAAAAACTGTTTTTT. V and J are TRBV15 and TRBJ1-4, with D uncertain. V was trimmed by 1 base and J by 5 bases, leaving 11 bases between them. The CDR3 covers 15 residues. Looked up from germline, CDR1 is LNHNV and CDR2 is YYDKDF (reference sequence).